The text below deals with one T cell receptor beta chain. This entry is derived from a study of blood T cell repertoires in COVID-19. In the study overall: Samples representing acute and convalescent COVID-19 were sourced from the United States, Italy and Spain. Nucleic acid was either cDNA or gDNA, and it came from T cells, B-cell-depleted T cells, or PBMCs.

The V gene end was trimmed by 7 bases and the J gene end by 8 bases; junction bases not matched to a gene: 6. Germline V lookup: CDR1 MNHNY, CDR2 SVGAGI (reference sequence). This CDR3 has 12 residues. In the source study's methods: Amplification of reference gene primers was used by the study to estimate nucleated cell counts. Sequencing was performed with immunoSEQ multiplex PCR; in TCRdb, only in-frame clones are kept and a portion is missing. V and J calls and clone size are copied from that table; D and trimming were computed from the DNA. The sample has 250,000 to 350,000 clones, roughly 90% seen once.

The sequenced sample consisted of peripheral blood. V gene TRBV6-6 combines with J gene TRBJ1-1, with TRBD1 matching over 8 bases. The TCR was taken from a woman aged 50 to 60 who had recovered from COVID-19. This chain's CDR3 is CASISGDREAFF. The CDR3 DNA is TGTGCCAGCATCTCGGGGGACAGGGAAGCTTTCTTT.